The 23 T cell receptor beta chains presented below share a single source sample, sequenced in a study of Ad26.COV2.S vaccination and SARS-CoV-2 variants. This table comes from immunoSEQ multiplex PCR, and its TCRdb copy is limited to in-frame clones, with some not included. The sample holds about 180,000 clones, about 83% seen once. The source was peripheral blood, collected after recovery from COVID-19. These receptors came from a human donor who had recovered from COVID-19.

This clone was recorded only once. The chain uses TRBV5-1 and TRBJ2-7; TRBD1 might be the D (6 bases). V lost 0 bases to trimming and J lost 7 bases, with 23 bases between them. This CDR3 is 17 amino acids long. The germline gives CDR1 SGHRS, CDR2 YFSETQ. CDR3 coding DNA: TGCGCCAGCAGCTTGGGCGGACAGTACCCTCCTCGGGGAGAGCAGTACTTC. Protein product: CASSLGGQYPPRGEQYF. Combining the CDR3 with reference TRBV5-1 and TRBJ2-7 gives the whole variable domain KAGVTQTPRYLIKTRGQQVTLSCSPISGHRSVSWYQQTPGQGLQFLFEYFSETQRNKGNFPGRFSGRQFSNSRSEMNVSTLELGDSALYLCASSLGGQYPPRGEQYFGPGTRLTVT.

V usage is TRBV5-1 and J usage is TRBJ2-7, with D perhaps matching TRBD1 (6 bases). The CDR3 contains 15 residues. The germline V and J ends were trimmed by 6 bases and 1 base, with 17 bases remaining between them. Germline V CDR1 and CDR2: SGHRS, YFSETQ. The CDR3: CASTQGTQLSYEQYF. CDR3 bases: TGCGCCAGCACCCAGGGGACACAGCTTTCCTACGAGCAGTACTTC.

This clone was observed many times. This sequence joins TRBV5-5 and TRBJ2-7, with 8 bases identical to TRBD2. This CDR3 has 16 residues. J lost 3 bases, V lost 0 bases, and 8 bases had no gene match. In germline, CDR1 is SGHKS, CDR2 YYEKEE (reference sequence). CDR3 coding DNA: TGTGCCAGCAGCTTGGAATCGGCGGGAGGTGTCTACGAGCAGTACTTC. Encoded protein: CASSLESAGGVYEQYF.

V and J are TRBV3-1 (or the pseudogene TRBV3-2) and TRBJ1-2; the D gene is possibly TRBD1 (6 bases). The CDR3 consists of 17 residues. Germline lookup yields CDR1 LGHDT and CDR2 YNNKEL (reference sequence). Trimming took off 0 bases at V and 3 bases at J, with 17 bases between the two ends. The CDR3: CASSQDWGAVWDYGYTF. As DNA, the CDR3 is TGTGCCAGCAGCCAAGACTGGGGGGCGGTTTGGGACTATGGCTACACCTTC.

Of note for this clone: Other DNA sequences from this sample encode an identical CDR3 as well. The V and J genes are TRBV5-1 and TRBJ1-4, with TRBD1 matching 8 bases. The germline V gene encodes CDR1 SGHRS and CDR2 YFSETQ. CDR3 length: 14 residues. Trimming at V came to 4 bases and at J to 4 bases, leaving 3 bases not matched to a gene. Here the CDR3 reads CASSPGQGNEKLFF. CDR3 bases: TGCGCCAGCAGCCCAGGACAGGGTAATGAAAAACTGTTTTTT.

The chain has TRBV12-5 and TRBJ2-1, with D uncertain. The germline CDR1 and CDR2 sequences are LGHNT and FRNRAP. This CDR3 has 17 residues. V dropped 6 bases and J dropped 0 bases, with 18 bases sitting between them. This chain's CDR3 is CASGLIHGTSSYNEQFF. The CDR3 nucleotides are TGTGCTAGTGGCCTTATCCACGGAACAAGCTCCTACAATGAGCAGTTCTTC.

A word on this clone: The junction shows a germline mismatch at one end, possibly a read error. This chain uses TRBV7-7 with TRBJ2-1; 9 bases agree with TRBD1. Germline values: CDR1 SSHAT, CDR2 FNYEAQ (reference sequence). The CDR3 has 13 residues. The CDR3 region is CASSTDRGNEQFF. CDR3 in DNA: TGTGCTAGCAGCACAGACAGGGGGAATGAGCAGTTCTTC.

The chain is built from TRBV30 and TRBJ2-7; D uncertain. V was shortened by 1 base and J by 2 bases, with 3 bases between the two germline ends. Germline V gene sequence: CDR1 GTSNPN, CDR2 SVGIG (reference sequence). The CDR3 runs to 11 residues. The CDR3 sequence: CAWSEAYEQYF. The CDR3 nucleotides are TGTGCCTGGAGTGAAGCCTACGAGCAGTACTTC.

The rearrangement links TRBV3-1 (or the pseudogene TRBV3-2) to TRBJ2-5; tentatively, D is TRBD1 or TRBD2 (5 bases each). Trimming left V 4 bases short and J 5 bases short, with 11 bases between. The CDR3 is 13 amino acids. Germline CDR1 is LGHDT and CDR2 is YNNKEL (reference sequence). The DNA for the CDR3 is TGTGCCAGCAGCCCCTCATGGGGGGAGACCCAGTACTTC. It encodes CASSPSWGETQYF.

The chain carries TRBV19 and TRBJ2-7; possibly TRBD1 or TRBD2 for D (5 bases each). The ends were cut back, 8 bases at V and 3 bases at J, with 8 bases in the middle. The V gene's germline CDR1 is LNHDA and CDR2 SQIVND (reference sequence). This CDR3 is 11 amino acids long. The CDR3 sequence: CASWDGYEQYF. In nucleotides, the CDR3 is TGTGCCAGTTGGGACGGCTACGAGCAGTACTTC.

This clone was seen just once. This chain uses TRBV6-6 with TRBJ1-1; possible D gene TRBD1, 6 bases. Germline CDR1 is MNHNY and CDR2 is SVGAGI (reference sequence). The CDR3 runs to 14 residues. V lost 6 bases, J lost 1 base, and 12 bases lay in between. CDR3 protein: CASSIQGGNTEAFF. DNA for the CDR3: TGTGCCAGCAGCATACAGGGTGGGAACACTGAAGCTTTCTTT.

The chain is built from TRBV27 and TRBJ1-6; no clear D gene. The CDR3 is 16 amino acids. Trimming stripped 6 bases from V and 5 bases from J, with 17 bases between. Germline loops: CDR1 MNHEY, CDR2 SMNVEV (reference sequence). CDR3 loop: CASSPVPGNHNSPLHF. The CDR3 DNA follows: TGTGCCAGCAGCCCTGTCCCCGGGAACCATAATTCACCCCTCCACTTT.

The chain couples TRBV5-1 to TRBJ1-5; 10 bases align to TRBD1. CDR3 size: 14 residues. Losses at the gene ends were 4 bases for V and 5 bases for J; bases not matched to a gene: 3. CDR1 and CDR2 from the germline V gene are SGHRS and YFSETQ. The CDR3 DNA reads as TGCGCCAGCAGCGCTGGGACAGGGGATCAGCCCCAGCATTTT. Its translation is CASSAGTGDQPQHF. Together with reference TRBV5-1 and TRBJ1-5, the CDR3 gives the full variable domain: KAGVTQTPRYLIKTRGQQVTLSCSPISGHRSVSWYQQTPGQGLQFLFEYFSETQRNKGNFPGRFSGRQFSNSRSEMNVSTLELGDSALYLCASSAGTGDQPQHFGDGTRLSIL.

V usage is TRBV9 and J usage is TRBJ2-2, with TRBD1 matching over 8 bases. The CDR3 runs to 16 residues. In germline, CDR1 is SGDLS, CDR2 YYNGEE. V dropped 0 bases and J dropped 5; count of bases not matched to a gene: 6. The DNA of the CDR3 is TGTGCCAGCAGCGTAGGGCAGGGGGCGATGACCGGGGAGCTGTTTTTT. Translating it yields CASSVGQGAMTGELFF.

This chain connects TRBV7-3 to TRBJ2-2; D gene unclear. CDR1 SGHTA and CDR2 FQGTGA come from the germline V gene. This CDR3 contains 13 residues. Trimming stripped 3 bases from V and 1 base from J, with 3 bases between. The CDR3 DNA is TGTGCCAGCAGCTTCGGGAACACCGGGGAGCTGTTTTTT. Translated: CASSFGNTGELFF.

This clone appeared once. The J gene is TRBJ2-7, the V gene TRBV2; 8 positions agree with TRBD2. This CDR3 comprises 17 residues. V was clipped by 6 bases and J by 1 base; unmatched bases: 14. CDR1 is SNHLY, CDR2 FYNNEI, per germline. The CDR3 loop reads CASRTPYSGTPSYEQYF. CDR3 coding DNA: TGTGCCAGCAGGACCCCGTATAGCGGGACTCCTTCCTACGAGCAGTACTTC.

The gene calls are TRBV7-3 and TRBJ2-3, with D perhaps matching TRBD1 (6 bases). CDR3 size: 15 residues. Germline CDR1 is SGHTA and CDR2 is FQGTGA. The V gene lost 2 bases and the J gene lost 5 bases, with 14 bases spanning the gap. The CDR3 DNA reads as TGTGCCAGCAGCTTAGGTCTGGGGGCAGGAGATACGCAGTATTTT. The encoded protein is CASSLGLGAGDTQYF.

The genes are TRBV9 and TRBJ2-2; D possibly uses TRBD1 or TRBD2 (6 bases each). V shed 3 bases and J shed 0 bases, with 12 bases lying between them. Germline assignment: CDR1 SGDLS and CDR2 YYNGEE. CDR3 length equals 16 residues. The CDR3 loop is CASSEGGGTNTGELFF. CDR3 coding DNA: TGTGCCAGCAGCGAGGGGGGCGGGACGAACACCGGGGAGCTGTTTTTT.

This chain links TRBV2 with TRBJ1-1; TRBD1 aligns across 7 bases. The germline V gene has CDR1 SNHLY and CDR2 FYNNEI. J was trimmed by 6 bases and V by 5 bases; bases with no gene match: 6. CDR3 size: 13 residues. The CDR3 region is CASSSDRAAEAFF. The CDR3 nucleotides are TGTGCCAGCAGTTCAGACAGGGCAGCTGAAGCTTTCTTT.

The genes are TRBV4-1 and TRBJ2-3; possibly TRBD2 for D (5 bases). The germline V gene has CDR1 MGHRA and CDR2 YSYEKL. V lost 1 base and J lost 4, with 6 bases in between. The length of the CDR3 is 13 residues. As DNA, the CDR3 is TGCGCCAGCAGCCAAGTCGGGGCAGATACGCAGTATTTT. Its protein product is CASSQVGADTQYF.

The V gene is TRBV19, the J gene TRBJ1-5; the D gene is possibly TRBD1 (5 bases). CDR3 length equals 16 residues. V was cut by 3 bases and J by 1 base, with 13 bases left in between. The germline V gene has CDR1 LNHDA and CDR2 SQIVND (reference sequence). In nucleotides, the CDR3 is TGTGCCAGTAGTATTTCCGGGGGGGGGAGCAATCAGCCCCAGCATTTT. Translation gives CASSISGGGSNQPQHF.

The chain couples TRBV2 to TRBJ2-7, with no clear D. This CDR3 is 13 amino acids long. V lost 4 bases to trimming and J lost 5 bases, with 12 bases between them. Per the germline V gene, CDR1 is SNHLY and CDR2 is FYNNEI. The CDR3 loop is CASSGIGRNEQYF. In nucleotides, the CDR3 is TGTGCCAGCAGTGGGATCGGCCGGAACGAGCAGTACTTC.

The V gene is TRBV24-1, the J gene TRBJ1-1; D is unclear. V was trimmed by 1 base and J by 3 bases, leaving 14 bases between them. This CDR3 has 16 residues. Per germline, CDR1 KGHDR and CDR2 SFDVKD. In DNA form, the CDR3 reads TGTGCCACCAGTGATTTAAAGGAGAGGCGGGACACTGAAGCTTTCTTT. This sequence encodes CATSDLKERRDTEAFF.